The TCR beta chain described here comes from a study of neurological immune-mediated disorders. Study-wide results and limits: Healthy controls had more TCR clonal expansion than multiple sclerosis, which showed the least, whereas HTLV-1-associated myelopathy showed the most.

Template-switch 5'RACE cDNA synthesis added a 10-nucleotide unique molecular identifier. TCRdb recomputed calls from the 5' RACE reads with MiXCR, one row per CDR3 protein. The repertoire holds 30,000 to 40,000 distinct CDR3 sequences, with around 7.8% as singletons. This clonotype was seen at least ten times. Its specificity is not known. The TCR originated in a woman in her 40s in good health. The sequenced material came from PBMCs.

The CDR3 DNA follows: TGTGCCAGCAGTTACCCTAAGGGGACTAACTACGAGCAGTACTTC. Amino acids: CASSYPKGTNYEQYF. This chain links TRBV6-2 or TRBV6-3 with TRBJ2-7; TRBD2 agrees at 7 bases. The CDR3 totals 15 residues. Germline loops: CDR1 MNHEY, CDR2 SVGEGT. Germline trimming cut 2 bases from V and 3 bases from J; bases unmatched to any gene: 7.